What follows are 25 T cell receptor beta chains derived from one specimen sequenced in a study of blood T cell repertoires in COVID-19. Clones were sequenced by immunoSEQ multiplex PCR, and TCRdb holds only the in-frame ones, with some missing. The sample includes 250,000 or so clones, approximately 86% seen only once; the top ten take approximately 2.4%. The specimen was PBMCs or T cells enriched from blood (not recorded which). These receptors all come from a woman between 25 and 40 years old with acute COVID-19.

This chain links TRBV29-1 with TRBJ1-6; 8 bases agree with TRBD1. V shed 7 bases, J shed 7 bases, and the junction held 6 bases outside the gene matches. CDR3 length equals 13 residues. Germline assignment: CDR1 SQVTM and CDR2 ANQGSEA. For the CDR3, the DNA is TGCAGCGCTGGACAGGGAAACAATTCACCCCTCCACTTT. It yields the protein CSAGQGNNSPLHF.

The rearrangement uses TRBV18 and TRBJ1-1; TRBD1 might be the D (5 bases). The germline V gene encodes CDR1 KGHSH and CDR2 LQKENI. This CDR3 has 15 residues. Between the trimmed V and J ends, which lost 3 bases and 7 bases, there was a span of 18 bases. The CDR3 sequence: CASSPPRGLKSEAFF. For the CDR3, the DNA is TGTGCCAGCTCACCCCCTCGGGGGTTAAAGAGTGAAGCTTTCTTT.

The chain is built from TRBV12-3 or TRBV12-4 and TRBJ2-7, with TRBD1 as a possible D gene (5 bases). The CDR3 extends over 12 amino acids. Trimming left V 6 bases short and J 0 bases short, with 6 bases between. The CDR3 nucleotides read TGTGCCAGCAGAGGGGACTCCTACGAGCAGTACTTC. Its protein product is CASRGDSYEQYF.

The rearrangement uses TRBV9 and TRBJ1-2; 12 positions agree with TRBD1. Losses at the gene ends were 4 bases for V and 8 bases for J; bases not matched to a gene: 9. Germline V gene data show CDR1 as SGDLS and CDR2 as YYNGEE. CDR3 length: 15 amino acids. The CDR3 here is CASSPSGTGGRGYTF. In DNA form, the CDR3 reads TGTGCCAGCAGCCCTTCCGGGACAGGGGGCCGCGGCTACACCTTC.

The V gene is TRBV7-9, the J gene TRBJ2-7, with TRBD2 matching 7 bases. V lost 4 bases to trimming and J lost 0 bases; unmatched junction nucleotides: 3. The CDR3 runs to 14 residues. Germline V gene sequence: CDR1 SEHNR, CDR2 FQNEAQ (reference sequence). As DNA, the CDR3 is TGTGCCAGCAGCTCCAAGCGGGACTCCTACGAGCAGTACTTC. Translating it yields CASSSKRDSYEQYF.

The V call is TRBV5-1, the J call TRBJ1-5; D might be TRBD1 (5 bases). Trimming cost V 4 bases and J 7 bases, with 12 bases left between them. CDR3 length: 13 amino acids. Germline V gives CDR1 SGHRS, CDR2 YFSETQ. CDR3 loop: CASSPSGRQPQHF. The CDR3 DNA is TGCGCCAGCAGCCCCTCAGGGAGGCAGCCCCAGCATTTT.

The chain has TRBV10-3 and TRBJ1-3; 10 bases fit TRBD1. The germline V gene has CDR1 ENHRY and CDR2 SYGVKD. V lost 5 bases to trimming and J lost 5 bases; unmatched junction nucleotides: 3. The CDR3 contains 14 residues. DNA of the CDR3: TGTGCCATCAGTACGGGACAGGGGAGAAACACCATATATTTT. It codes for CAISTGQGRNTIYF.

This clone was seen once. This chain links TRBV5-1 with TRBJ2-1; unclear D gene. V was shortened by 0 bases and J by 0 bases, with 10 bases between the two germline ends. Germline CDR1 and CDR2: SGHRS and YFSETQ. CDR3 size: 16 residues. The CDR3 here is CASSLVGYSSYNEQFF. CDR3 in DNA: TGCGCCAGCAGCTTGGTGGGCTACAGCTCCTACAATGAGCAGTTCTTC.

In this sample, this clone turned up once. V gene TRBV7-9 combines with J gene TRBJ2-1; 9 nucleotides agree with TRBD1. CDR3 length: 13 amino acids. Germline loops: CDR1 SEHNR, CDR2 FQNEAQ (reference sequence). The trim removed 5 bases at V and 8 bases at J, leaving 4 bases unmatched. CDR3 nucleotides: TGTGCCAGCAGCGATTGGACAGGGGATGAGCAGTTCTTC. This sequence encodes CASSDWTGDEQFF.

V gene TRBV4-1 combines with J gene TRBJ1-5; D is ambiguous. Germline assignment: CDR1 MGHRA and CDR2 YSYEKL. The CDR3 runs to 13 residues. Trimming cost V 3 bases and J 0 bases, with 3 bases left between them. The CDR3 nucleotides are TGCGCCAGCAGCCAGTATAGCAATCAGCCCCAGCATTTT. It translates to CASSQYSNQPQHF.

The chain links TRBV11-2 to TRBJ2-5, with 8 positions matching TRBD2. The germline V gene encodes CDR1 SGHAT and CDR2 FQNNGV. CDR3 length: 14 residues. The V and J ends lost 4 bases and 4 bases, in that order; junction bases with no gene match: 5. The CDR3 DNA follows: TGTGCCAGCAGCTCCGGGGGGGCCTCAGAGACCCAGTACTTC. Its translation: CASSSGGASETQYF.

The J gene is TRBJ1-2, the V gene TRBV18; TRBD1 matches 7 bases. The CDR3 is 15 amino acids. Germline-derived CDR1 and CDR2 are KGHSH and LQKENI. The J segment lost 5 bases and the V segment lost 3 bases, leaving 9 bases of the junction unmatched. This chain's CDR3 is CASSPGTATYYGYTF. CDR3 nucleotides: TGTGCCAGCTCACCTGGGACAGCAACCTATTATGGCTACACCTTC.

This clone was seen just once. One base away lies a much larger clone, so this may be a sequencing read error. The rearrangement uses TRBV7-2 and TRBJ1-5; D is possibly TRBD1 (5 bases). CDR3 length equals 14 residues. V lost 5 bases, J lost 0 bases, and 8 bases lay in between. Looked up from germline, CDR1 is SGHTA and CDR2 is FQGNSA. The CDR3 is CASSPDSSNQPQHF. The CDR3 bases are TGTGCCAGCAGCCCCGACAGTAGCAATCAGCCCCAGCATTTT.

This sequence joins TRBV11-2 and TRBJ2-1; TRBD1 is a possible D gene (6 bases). From germline, CDR1 is SGHAT and CDR2 FQNNGV. The CDR3 consists of 14 residues. Trimming left V 5 bases short and J 4 bases short, with 12 bases between. CDR3 sequence reads: CASSQHTGYNEQFF. CDR3 bases: TGTGCCAGCAGCCAACATACAGGGTACAATGAGCAGTTCTTC. Full variable domain (remainder filled in from reference TRBV11-2 and TRBJ2-1): EAGVAQSPRYKIIEKRQSVAFWCNPISGHATLYWYQQILGQGPKLLIQFQNNGVVDDSQLPKDRFSAERLKGVDSTLKIQPAKLEDSAVYLCASSQHTGYNEQFFGPGTRLTVL.

V and J are TRBV3-1 (or the pseudogene TRBV3-2) and TRBJ1-2; no reliable D call. This CDR3 spans 16 amino acids. The germline V gene has CDR1 LGHDT and CDR2 YNNKEL (reference sequence). With 1 base removed from V and 7 bases from J, the gap between germline ends came to 19 bases. The CDR3 spells CASSQAGVFGYIGYTF. CDR3 nucleotides: TGTGCCAGCAGCCAAGCAGGCGTTTTTGGGTACATTGGCTACACCTTC.

This chain uses TRBV19 with TRBJ1-1; the match to TRBD1 covers 7 bases. The CDR3 covers 12 residues. Germline CDR1 LNHDA, CDR2 SQIVND (reference sequence). V lost 10 bases, J lost 5 bases, and 7 bases stayed unmatched. In nucleotides, the CDR3 is TGTGCCACGACAGGGTCGTGGACTGAAGCTTTCTTT. Protein: CATTGSWTEAFF.

J is TRBJ2-7 and V is TRBV27; a possible D gene is TRBD2 (6 bases). Trimming left V 3 bases short and J 4 bases short, with 19 bases between. The CDR3 totals 16 residues. The germline gives CDR1 MNHEY, CDR2 SMNVEV (reference sequence). CDR3 nucleotide sequence: TGTGCCAGCAGTTTTGGGTCGGAGGGGCCATGGTACGAGCAGTACTTC. Translation gives CASSFGSEGPWYEQYF.

This sequence joins TRBV19 and TRBJ2-1, with TRBD1 as a possible D gene (5 bases). CDR1 LNHDA and CDR2 SQIVND come from the germline V gene (reference sequence). The CDR3 sequence is 15 residues long. V lost 0 bases and J lost 4, with 10 bases in between. This CDR3 reads CASSIDSRTYNEQFF. CDR3 DNA sequence: TGTGCCAGTAGTATAGACAGTCGGACATACAATGAGCAGTTCTTC.

The J gene is TRBJ2-7, the V gene TRBV4-3, with D tentatively TRBD2 (5 bases). Germline V gene data show CDR1 as LGHNA and CDR2 as YSLEER. Trimming cost V 2 bases and J 1 base, with 9 bases left between them. The CDR3 runs to 14 residues. CDR3 DNA sequence: TGCGCCAGCAGCCAAATGAGGGATTCCTACGAGCAGTACTTC. Protein: CASSQMRDSYEQYF.

The chain uses TRBV9 and TRBJ2-7, with a tentative D call TRBD1 (7 bases). CDR3 length: 18 residues. V was pared by 0 bases and J by 2 bases, with 21 bases between. CDR1 and CDR2 (germline): SGDLS, YYNGEE. The CDR3 DNA reads as TGTGCCAGCAGCGTAGGGGAGGAGGGAAGGGGGCCCACCTACGAGCAGTACTTC. This gives the protein CASSVGEEGRGPTYEQYF.

The chain joins TRBV30 to TRBJ1-2, with D unresolved. Per the germline V gene, CDR1 is GTSNPN and CDR2 is SVGIG (reference sequence). The CDR3 length is 11 residues. Trimming cost V 1 base and J 3 bases, with 3 bases left between them. CDR3 in DNA: TGTGCCTGGAGTGGCGACTATGGCTACACCTTC. It codes for CAWSGDYGYTF.

The chain couples TRBV27 to TRBJ1-6; TRBD1 matches at 11 bases. V was pared by 2 bases and J by 6 bases, with 0 bases of the junction left unmatched. Per the germline V gene, CDR1 is MNHEY and CDR2 is SMNVEV (reference sequence). This CDR3 has 15 amino acids. CDR3 residues: CASSLGTGGNSPLHF. CDR3 nucleotides: TGTGCCAGCAGTTTAGGGACAGGGGGTAATTCACCCCTCCACTTT.

The chain combines TRBV6-4 with TRBJ2-3, with D possibly TRBD1 on 7 matching bases. Trimming pared 5 bases from V and 4 bases from J, leaving 13 bases between. Germline V CDR1 and CDR2: MRHNA, SNTAGT. This CDR3 comprises 14 residues. This CDR3 is CASSTRGDADTQYF. The CDR3 DNA sequence: TGTGCCAGCAGTACCAGGGGGGACGCAGATACGCAGTATTTT.

This chain connects TRBV6-5 to TRBJ2-5; TRBD2 aligns across 7 bases. This CDR3 is 15 amino acids long. J was trimmed by 4 bases and V by 6 bases; bases with no gene match: 11. Germline V gene lookup returns CDR1 MNHEY and CDR2 SVGAGI. CDR3 in amino acids: CASSTPVSGGETQYF. DNA for the CDR3: TGTGCCAGCAGCACCCCCGTTTCGGGAGGAGAGACCCAGTACTTC.

The V call is TRBV14, the J call TRBJ1-3; D unresolved. The V end lost 5 bases, the J end lost 0 bases, and 11 bases lay between the germline ends. Germline V gene sequence: CDR1 SGHDN, CDR2 FVKESK. The CDR3 sequence is 15 residues long. The CDR3 DNA reads TGTGCCAGCAGCAAGGACGGGGACTCTGGAAACACCATATATTTT. Amino acids: CASSKDGDSGNTIYF.